This paragraph covers one T cell receptor beta chain sequence. Original methodology: Reference gene primer amplification in the assay estimated nucleated cell counts. Some clones are missing from TCRdb's copy, which holds only in-frame ones; the method was immunoSEQ multiplex PCR. The DNA gave D and trimming, while V, J and clone size come from that table. This sample has 300,000 or so clones; roughly 86% occur once, and the top ten carry under 3%. People in the exposed group encountered a COVID-19 case within 2 weeks before entering the study. CDR3 size: 15 residues. V dropped 4 bases and J dropped 4; count of bases not matched to a gene: 3. Germline values: CDR1 SGHNT, CDR2 YYREEE (reference sequence). This record comes from a study of blood T cell repertoires in COVID-19. On the study more broadly: Samples representing acute and convalescent COVID-19 were sourced from the United States, Italy and Spain. Nucleic acid was either cDNA or gDNA, and it came from T cells, B-cell-depleted T cells, or PBMCs.

The sequence came from a woman aged 45-65 years who had been exposed to COVID-19. Material: PBMCs or T cells enriched from blood (not recorded which). The rearrangement links TRBV5-4 to TRBJ2-1; 12 bases line up with TRBD2. The CDR3 protein is CASSHGTSGYNEQFF. The CDR3 nucleotides read TGTGCCAGCAGCCATGGGACTAGCGGGTACAATGAGCAGTTCTTC. The variable domain in full, completed from reference TRBV5-4 and TRBJ2-1, reads ETGVTQSPTHLIKTRGQQVTLRCSSQSGHNTVSWYQQALGQGPQFIFQYYREEENGRGNFPPRFSGLQFPNYSSELNVNALELDDSALYLCASSHGTSGYNEQFFGPGTRLTVL.